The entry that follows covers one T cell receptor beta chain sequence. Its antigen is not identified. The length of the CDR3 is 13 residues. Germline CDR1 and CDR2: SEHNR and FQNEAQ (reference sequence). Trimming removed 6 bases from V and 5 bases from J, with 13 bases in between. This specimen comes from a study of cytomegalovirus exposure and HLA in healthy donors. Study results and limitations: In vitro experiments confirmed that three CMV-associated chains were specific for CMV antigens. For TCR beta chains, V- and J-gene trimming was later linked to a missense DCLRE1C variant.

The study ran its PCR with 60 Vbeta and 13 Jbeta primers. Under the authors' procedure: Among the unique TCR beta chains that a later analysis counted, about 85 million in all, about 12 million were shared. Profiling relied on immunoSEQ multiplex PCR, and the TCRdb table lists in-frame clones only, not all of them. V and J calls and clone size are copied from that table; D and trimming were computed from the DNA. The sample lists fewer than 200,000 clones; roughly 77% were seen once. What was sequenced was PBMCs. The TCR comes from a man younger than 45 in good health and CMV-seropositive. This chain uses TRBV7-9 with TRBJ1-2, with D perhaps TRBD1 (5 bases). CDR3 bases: TGTGCCAGCAGGACGACGGGGGATTATGGCTACACCTTC. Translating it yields CASRTTGDYGYTF. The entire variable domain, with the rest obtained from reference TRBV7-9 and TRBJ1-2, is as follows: DTGVSQNPRHKITKRGQNVTFRCDPISEHNRLYWYRQTLGQGPEFLTYFQNEAQLEKSRLLSDRFSAERPKGSFSTLEIQRTEQGDSAMYLCASRTTGDYGYTFGSGTRLTVV.